The clone carrying this T cell receptor beta chain was seen many times. The antigen is not known. In TCRdb, the 5' RACE reads were re-called with MiXCR into one record per CDR3 protein. The table lists 500,000 to 650,000 distinct CDR3 sequences, roughly 22% of them singletons. These data belong to a study of T-cell memory formation after mild COVID-19. Study summary: TCR clusters were largely donor specific.

Germline loops: CDR1 ENHRY, CDR2 SYGVKD. V was shortened by 5 bases and J by 3 bases, with 9 bases between the two germline ends. The CDR3 is 13 residues long. Study observations and caveats: In pre-infection memory, a portion of responding clones appeared, which suggested that cross-reactive memory joined.

The sequence derives from an adult woman who had mild COVID-19 (a few samples of this study predate the infection). Cell type and time point are not known. The sequenced material came from PBMCs or a T cell subset sorted from them (not recorded which). V usage is TRBV10-3 and J usage is TRBJ2-3, with D unresolved. CDR3 in DNA: TGTGCCATCAGTCGTGAGAGGACAGATACGCAGTATTTT. Translation: CAISRERTDTQYF.